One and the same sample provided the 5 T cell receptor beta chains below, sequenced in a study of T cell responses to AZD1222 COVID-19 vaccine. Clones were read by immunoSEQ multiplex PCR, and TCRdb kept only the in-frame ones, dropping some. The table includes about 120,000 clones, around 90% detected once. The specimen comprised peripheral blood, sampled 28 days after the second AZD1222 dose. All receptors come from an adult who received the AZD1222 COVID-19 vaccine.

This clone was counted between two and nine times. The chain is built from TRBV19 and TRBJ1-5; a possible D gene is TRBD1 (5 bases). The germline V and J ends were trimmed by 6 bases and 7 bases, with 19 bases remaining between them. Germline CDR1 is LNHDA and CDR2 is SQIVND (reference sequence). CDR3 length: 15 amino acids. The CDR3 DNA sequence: TGTGCCAGTAGCCCGACCGGGGGTACGGGGCAGCCCCAGCATTTT. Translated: CASSPTGGTGQPQHF.

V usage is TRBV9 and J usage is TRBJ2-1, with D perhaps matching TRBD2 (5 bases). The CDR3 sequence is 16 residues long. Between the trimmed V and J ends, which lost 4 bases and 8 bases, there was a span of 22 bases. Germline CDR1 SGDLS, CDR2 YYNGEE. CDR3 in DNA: TGTGCCAGCAGCCCACGGAGCAGACTGGCCGGGGATGAGCAGTTCTTC. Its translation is CASSPRSRLAGDEQFF.

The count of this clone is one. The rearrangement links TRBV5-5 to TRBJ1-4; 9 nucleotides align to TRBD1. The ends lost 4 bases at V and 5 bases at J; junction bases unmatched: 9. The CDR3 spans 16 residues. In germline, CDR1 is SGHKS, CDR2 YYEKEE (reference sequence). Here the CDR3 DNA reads TGTGCCAGCAGCCTTGTCACGGGACAGGGAAATGAAAAACTGTTTTTT. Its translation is CASSLVTGQGNEKLFF. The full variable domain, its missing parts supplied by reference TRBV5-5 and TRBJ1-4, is DAGVTQSPTHLIKTRGQQVTLRCSPISGHKSVSWYQQVLGQGPQFIFQYYEKEERGRGNFPDRFSARQFPNYSSELNVNALLLGDSALYLCASSLVTGQGNEKLFFGSGTQLSVL.

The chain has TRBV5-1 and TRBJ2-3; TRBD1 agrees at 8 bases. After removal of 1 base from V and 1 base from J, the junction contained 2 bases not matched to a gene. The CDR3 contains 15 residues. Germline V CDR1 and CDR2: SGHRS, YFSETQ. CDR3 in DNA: TGCGCCAGCAGCTTGCAGGGGGCGGGCACAGATACGCAGTATTTT. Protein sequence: CASSLQGAGTDTQYF. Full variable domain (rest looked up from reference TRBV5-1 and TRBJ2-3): KAGVTQTPRYLIKTRGQQVTLSCSPISGHRSVSWYQQTPGQGLQFLFEYFSETQRNKGNFPGRFSGRQFSNSRSEMNVSTLELGDSALYLCASSLQGAGTDTQYFGPGTRLTVL.

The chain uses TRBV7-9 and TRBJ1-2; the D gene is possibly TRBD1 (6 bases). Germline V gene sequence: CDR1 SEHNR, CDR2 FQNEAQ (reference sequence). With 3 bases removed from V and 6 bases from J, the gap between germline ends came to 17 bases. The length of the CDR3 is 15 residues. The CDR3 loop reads CASSFTGRGRHGYTF. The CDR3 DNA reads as TGTGCCAGCAGCTTTACAGGGAGGGGGAGGCATGGCTACACCTTC. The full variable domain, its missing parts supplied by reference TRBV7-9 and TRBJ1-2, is DTGVSQNPRHKITKRGQNVTFRCDPISEHNRLYWYRQTLGQGPEFLTYFQNEAQLEKSRLLSDRFSAERPKGSFSTLEIQRTEQGDSAMYLCASSFTGRGRHGYTFGSGTRLTVV.